This TCR beta chain was identified during a study of glioma-infiltrating T cells (dated by TCRdb to the mid-2010s). Regarding the complete study: TCR alpha- and beta-chain repertoires were sequenced from glioma tissue, non-neoplastic brain tissue and matched peripheral blood mononuclear cells. To measure how far tissue and blood T-cell populations diverged, each tissue-infiltrating repertoire was compared against the peripheral blood repertoire of the same patient. Three low-grade glioma patients, fewer than 10 primary glioblastoma patients and three non-glioma patients contributing non-neoplastic brain tissue were included in the paired cohort. What the study reported, not specific to this receptor: Only a very small number of CDR3 sequences turned up in both tissue and blood, a result put down to high CDR3 diversity combined with limited sampling. VJ-independent divergence between tissue and blood was below expectation in non-neoplastic patients but above expectation in all gliomas, especially low-grade gliomas. Group comparisons rested on small numbers: three non-neoplastic, three low-grade glioma and eight glioblastoma patients.

This clonotype was seen repeatedly, ten times or more. Its specific antigen is unknown. Base-call qualities are not available, and no considerably larger clone is one nucleotide away. Based on the germline V gene (reference sequence), the CDR1 and CDR2 sequences are MNHNY and SVGAGI. The CDR3 runs 18 amino acids, cysteine and phenylalanine included. The DNA shown is the 54-base CDR3, in frame from base 1. For this chain, trimming is 0 bases at the V end and 3 bases at the J end, and the number of junction bases without a gene match is 4. TCR alpha and beta CDR3 regions were amplified with the iRepertoire nested amplicon-rescue multiplex PCR (arm-PCR) platform from RNA. One-step reverse transcription and amplification used about 95-400 ng of tissue mRNA or PBMC total RNA as input. Following bead purification, Illumina adapters were added through a secondary multiplex PCR, and the libraries were then gel-purified between 200 and 400 bp. Demultiplexing relied on internal 6-nucleotide barcodes carried by the libraries. Sequencing of libraries was performed on an Illumina MiSeq with 2x220 or 2x250 nucleotide paired-end reads. Concerning the study's data processing: Paired reads were merged using FLASH 1.2.11 and aligned with BWA-MEM to the GRCh37 human genome, and TRA and TRB reads were then extracted. For V and J assignment, an IMGT-derived reference of cassette sequences and CDR3 motifs that included pseudogenes was used. Reads were translated in three frames, and productive CDR3s were defined by a C…FGXG motif without stop codons. Clonotypes were defined as unique combinations of V-J cassette pair and CDR3 amino acid sequence. Filtering of reads was based on Hamming distance, with the threshold set by the sequence error rate of each sample in mapped regions. TCRdb reanalyzed the raw reads on its own, using fastp at Q25 for trimming and MiXCR for clone calling, and kept in-frame beta chains. CDR3 protein duplicates are merged, each entry listing the most common genes and DNA. These V and J calls are TCRdb output, not the study's own analysis. The sample data list fewer than 250,000 distinct CDR3 sequences, and over 25% of these were observed just once. The ten largest account for 20% of the sample.

The rearranged segments are TRBV6-6 and TRBJ2-2, with 13 bases aligning to TRBD2. The sequenced sample consisted of glioma tissue, nonneoplastic brain tissue, or PBMCs (not recorded which). This receptor was obtained from a human donor with low-grade glioma or glioblastoma, undergoing nonglioma brain surgery, or in good health (not recorded which). The base sequence is TGTGCCAGCAGTTACTCAGGACTAGCGGGAGTTTACACCGGGGAGCTGTTTTTT. This gives the protein CASSYSGLAGVYTGELFF.